This T cell receptor (beta chain) was identified during a study of T cells in narcolepsy. Trimming cost V 2 bases and J 8 bases, with 12 bases left between them. The germline CDR1 and CDR2 sequences are MDHEN and SYDVKM. There are 14 residues in the CDR3. Repertoires were generated with immunoSEQ multiplex PCR, while TCRdb's copy carries only in-frame clones and drops some. The table has 25,000 to 35,000 clones, 60% to 85% seen once. Whole-study findings and limits: Blood of same and different patients, but not healthy controls, reportedly held recurring autoreactive clonotypes. Same-patient CSF and blood CD4+ T cell clonotypes included HCRT-specific and TRIB2-specific autoreactive ones. Autoreactive clone sequences were missing from some blood memory CD4+ repertoires.

A note on this clone: Its antigen is currently unknown.

The receptor was derived from a human donor in good health. Sequenced input: memory (CD45RA-) CD4+ T cells from blood. V gene TRBV28 combines with J gene TRBJ1-4; D is uncertain. Here the CDR3 DNA reads TGTGCCAGCAGTTTACTGATAGGAGGCGAAAAACTGTTTTTT. It specifies CASSLLIGGEKLFF.